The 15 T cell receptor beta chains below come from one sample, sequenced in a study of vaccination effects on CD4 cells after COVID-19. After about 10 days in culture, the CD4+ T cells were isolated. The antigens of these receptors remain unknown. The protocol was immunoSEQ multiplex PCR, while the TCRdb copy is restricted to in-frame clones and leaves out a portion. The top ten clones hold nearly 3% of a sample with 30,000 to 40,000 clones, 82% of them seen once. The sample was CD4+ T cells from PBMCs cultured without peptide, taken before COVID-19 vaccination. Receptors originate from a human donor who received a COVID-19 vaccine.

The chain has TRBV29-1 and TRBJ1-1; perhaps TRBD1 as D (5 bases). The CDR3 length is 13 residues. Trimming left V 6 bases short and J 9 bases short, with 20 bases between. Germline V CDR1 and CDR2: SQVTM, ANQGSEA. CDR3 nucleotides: TGCAGCGTCATACTACAGGATTTCGGGCAAGCTTTCTTT. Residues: CSVILQDFGQAFF.

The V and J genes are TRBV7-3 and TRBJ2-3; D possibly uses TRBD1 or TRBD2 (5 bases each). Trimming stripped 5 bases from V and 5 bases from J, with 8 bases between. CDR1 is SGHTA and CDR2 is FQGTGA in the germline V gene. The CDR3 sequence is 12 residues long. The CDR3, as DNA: TGTGCCAGCAGCCAGGGAGTAGATACGCAGTATTTT. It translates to CASSQGVDTQYF.

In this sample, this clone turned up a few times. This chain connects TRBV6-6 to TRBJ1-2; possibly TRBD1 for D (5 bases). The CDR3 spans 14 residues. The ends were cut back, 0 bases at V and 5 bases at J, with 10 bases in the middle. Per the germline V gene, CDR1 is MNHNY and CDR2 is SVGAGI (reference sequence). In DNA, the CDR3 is TGTGCCAGCAGTTACTCGGTAGGGGAGTATGGCTACACCTTC. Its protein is CASSYSVGEYGYTF.

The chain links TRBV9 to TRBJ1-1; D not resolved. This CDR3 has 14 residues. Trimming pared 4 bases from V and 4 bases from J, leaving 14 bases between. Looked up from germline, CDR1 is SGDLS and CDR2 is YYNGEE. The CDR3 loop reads CASSPPRDSTEAFF. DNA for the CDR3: TGTGCCAGCAGCCCACCAAGGGATAGCACTGAAGCTTTCTTT.

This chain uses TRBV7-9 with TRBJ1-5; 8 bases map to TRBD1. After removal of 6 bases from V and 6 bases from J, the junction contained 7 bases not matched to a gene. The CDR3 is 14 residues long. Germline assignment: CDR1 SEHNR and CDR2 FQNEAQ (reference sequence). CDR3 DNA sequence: TGTGCCAGCAGTGCAATAACAGGGGGTCAGCCCCAGCATTTT. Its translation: CASSAITGGQPQHF.

CDR3 amino acids: CASSSTNDRAYGYTF. DNA for the CDR3: TGCGCCAGCAGCTCGACGAATGACAGGGCCTATGGCTACACCTTC. The chain couples TRBV5-1 to TRBJ1-2, with 7 bases matching TRBD1. CDR1 is SGHRS, CDR2 YFSETQ, per germline. After removal of 3 bases from V and 4 bases from J, the junction contained 9 bases not matched to a gene. CDR3 length: 15 amino acids.

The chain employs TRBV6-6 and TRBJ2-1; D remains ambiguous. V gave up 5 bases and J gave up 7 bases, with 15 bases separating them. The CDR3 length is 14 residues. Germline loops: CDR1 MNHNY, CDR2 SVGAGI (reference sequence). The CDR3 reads CASSDYSAENEQFF. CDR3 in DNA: TGTGCCAGCAGTGATTACTCCGCGGAGAATGAGCAGTTCTTC.

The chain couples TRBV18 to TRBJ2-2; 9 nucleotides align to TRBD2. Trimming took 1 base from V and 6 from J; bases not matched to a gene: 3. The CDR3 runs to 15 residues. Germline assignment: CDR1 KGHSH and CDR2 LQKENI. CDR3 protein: CASSPRGGAAGELFF. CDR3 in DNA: TGTGCCAGCTCACCACGCGGGGGGGCTGCCGGGGAGCTGTTTTTT.

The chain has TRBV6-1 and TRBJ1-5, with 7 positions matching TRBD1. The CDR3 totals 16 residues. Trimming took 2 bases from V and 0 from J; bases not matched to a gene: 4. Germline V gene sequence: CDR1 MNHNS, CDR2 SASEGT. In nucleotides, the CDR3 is TGTGCCAGCAGTGAACGACAGGGATATAGCAATCAGCCCCAGCATTTT. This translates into CASSERQGYSNQPQHF.

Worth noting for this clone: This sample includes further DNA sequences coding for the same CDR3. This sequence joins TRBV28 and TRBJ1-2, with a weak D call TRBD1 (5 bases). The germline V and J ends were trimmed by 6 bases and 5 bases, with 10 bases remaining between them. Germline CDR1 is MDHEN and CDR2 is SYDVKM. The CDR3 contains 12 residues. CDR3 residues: CASRPGGYGYTF. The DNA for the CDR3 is TGTGCCAGCAGACCGGGGGGATATGGCTACACCTTC.

CDR3 sequence reads: CASSARGTEAFF. The CDR3 nucleotides read TGTGCCAGCAGTGCACGGGGCACTGAAGCTTTCTTT. V is TRBV2 and J is TRBJ1-1; D gene unclear. This CDR3 region has 12 residues. V lost 4 bases, J lost 4 bases, and 7 bases lay in between. Germline CDR1 is SNHLY and CDR2 is FYNNEI.

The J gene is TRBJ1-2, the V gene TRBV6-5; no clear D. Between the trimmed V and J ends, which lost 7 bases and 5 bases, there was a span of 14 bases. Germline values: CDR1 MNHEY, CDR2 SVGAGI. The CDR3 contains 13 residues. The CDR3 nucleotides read TGTGCCAGCAATTCCATCGTTGGTTATGGCTACACCTTC. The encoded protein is CASNSIVGYGYTF.

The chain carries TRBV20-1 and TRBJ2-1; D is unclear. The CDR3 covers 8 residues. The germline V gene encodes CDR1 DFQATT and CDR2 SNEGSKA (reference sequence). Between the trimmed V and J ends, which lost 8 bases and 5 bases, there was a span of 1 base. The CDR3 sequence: CSNNEQFF. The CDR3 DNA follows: TGCAGTAACAATGAGCAGTTCTTC.

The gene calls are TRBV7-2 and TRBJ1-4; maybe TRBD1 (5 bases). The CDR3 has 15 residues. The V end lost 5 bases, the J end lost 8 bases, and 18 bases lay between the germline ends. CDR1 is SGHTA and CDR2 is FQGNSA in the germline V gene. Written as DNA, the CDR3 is TGTGCCAGCAGCCCAGGGCAGGGTCGAAGGGAAAAACTGTTTTTT. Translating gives CASSPGQGRREKLFF.

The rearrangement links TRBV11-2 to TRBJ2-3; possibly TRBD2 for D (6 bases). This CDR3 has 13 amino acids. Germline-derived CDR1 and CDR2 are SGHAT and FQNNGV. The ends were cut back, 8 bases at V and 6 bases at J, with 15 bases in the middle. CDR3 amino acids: CASRTRERDTQYF. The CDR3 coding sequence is TGTGCCAGCCGAACTCGGGAGAGGGATACGCAGTATTTT.